This T cell receptor (beta chain) was recovered during a study of blood T cell repertoires in COVID-19 (dated by TCRdb to 2019 to 2021). Regarding the complete study: Collaborator samples came from the United States, Italy and Spain and covered acute and convalescent phases of COVID-19. The material from the prospective study consisted of cDNA or gDNA derived from T cells, B-cell-depleted T cells, or PBMCs. Subjects who had been exposed to COVID-19, were actively infected with it, or had recovered from it provided the deeply sampled blood TCRbeta repertoires that made up the dataset. The repertoires were released in a freely available public database meant as a resource for research on the immune response to SARS-CoV-2. The samples were drawn from the first 160 participants of the ongoing ImmuneRACE study and from over 950 subjects provided by 6 global collaborators. A de-identified subject ID, COVID-19 status, age in years and sex were almost always included in the sample metadata. Where HLA class I and class II types were available, the types were taken from metadata supplied by the sample provider, not from assay-based typing.

What the research found in general, with its limitations: The quantity of clinical and demographic metadata differed by source and by participant and was supplied without curation.

The immunoSEQ Assay, a bias-controlled multiplex PCR, was used to amplify TCRbeta CDR3 regions from genomic DNA. The paper's data handling went like this. Within the assay, amplification of reference gene primers was used to estimate how many nucleated cells each sample contained. To quantify the absolute abundance of each unique TCRbeta CDR3 rearrangement, sequence reads were collapsed and filtered. For each sample, productive Simpson clonality was calculated as the square root of Simpson's diversity index across productive rearrangements. Here the immuneACCESS table is served through TCRdb, limited to in-frame sequences with V and J called. Missing clones are a known gap in these copies; in checked studies unresolved V genes cover under half, and the rest lacks a known reason. V and J calls and clone size come straight from that table; D and trimming were deduced from the DNA. In this sample the table shows about 100,000 clones, around 74% of which occur a single time. Approximately 18% of the sample belongs to the ten largest clones.

Collaborating institutions collected whole blood in K2EDTA tubes following their own protocols. For TCRbeta analysis, collaborators shipped samples as frozen whole blood, isolated PBMCs, or DNA extracted from either of those sample types. On this clone itself: What antigen it recognizes has not been identified. No base quality values were provided; no much bigger clone lies one nucleotide off.

This receptor was obtained from a woman older than 75 with active or convalescent COVID-19. What was sequenced was peripheral blood.

The CDR3 reads CASSQATGTSSYEQYF. The base sequence is TGTGCCAGCAGCCAAGCGACGGGGACTAGCAGCTACGAGCAGTACTTC. The chain couples TRBV4-2 to TRBJ2-7; TRBD2 lines up with 9 middle nucleotides. The CDR3 numbers 16 residues from cysteine through phenylalanine. Solely the CDR3 DNA is kept, with 48 bases framed from the first base. Germline trimming amounts to 1 base on V and 3 bases on J, with 7 as the count of junction bases outside the gene matches. For CDR1 and CDR2, the germline V gene lists LGHNA and YNFKEQ.